The clone carrying this T cell receptor (beta chain) was seen repeatedly, ten times or more. The antigen remains undetermined. These data are taken from a study of human T cells and chemical hapten exposure. For the study at large: The variation in per-sample TCR yields arose mainly from small differences in pooled library volumes.

Regarding time point: patch test 3, about 24 weeks after DPC sensitization. Treatment specified: therapeutic diphenylcyclopropenone sensitization with weekly scalp DPC. Non-pregnant alopecia patients aged 18 to 70, suitable for DPC therapy. The CDR3 totals 16 residues. CDR1 is SGHTA and CDR2 is FQGNSA in the germline V gene. V trimming: 2 bases; J trimming: 0 bases; junction bases outside the gene matches: 5. Findings and limits, study-wide: A positive correlation with patch test score was found for PT1 expanded TCR counts.

Each CDR3 protein gets one entry after TCRdb re-called the RACE reads with MiXCR. Altogether more than 95,000 distinct CDR3 sequences are present, around 35% being singletons, with the ten largest covering about 2.7%. The sample consisted of whole blood, taken in connection with sensitization to the hapten diphenylcyclopropenone (DPC). The chain has TRBV7-2 and TRBJ2-3, with 7 positions matching TRBD2. The receptor was isolated from a man aged 35 to 55 with alopecia areata. Some clones in this sample may be carry-over from other donors' samples. CDR3 in DNA: TGTGCCAGCAGCTTACTAGCGGTCATTAGCACAGATACGCAGTATTTT. Translated: CASSLLAVISTDTQYF.